The TCR beta chain under discussion was sequenced for a study of identical twins. This clonotype has a count of ten or more. Germline is not matched at one junction end, which may reflect a read error. This CDR3 spans 13 amino acids. Germline assignment: CDR1 MNHNS and CDR2 SASEGT. TCRdb re-called the 5' RACE reads with MiXCR, one entry per CDR3 protein. The table records about 520,000 distinct CDR3 sequences, under 25% of them present only once. Separately, the same data were catalogued under a study of T cells expressing NK-cell markers.

Sequenced material: CD4+ T cells sorted from blood. The rearrangement links TRBV6-1 to TRBJ2-3; TRBD1 might be the D (5 bases). This clonotype was obtained from a woman between 18 and 29 years old in good health. In DNA, the CDR3 is TGTGTCAGCAGGGCTACCGCCGCAGATACGCAGTATTTT. Its translation: CVSRATAADTQYF.